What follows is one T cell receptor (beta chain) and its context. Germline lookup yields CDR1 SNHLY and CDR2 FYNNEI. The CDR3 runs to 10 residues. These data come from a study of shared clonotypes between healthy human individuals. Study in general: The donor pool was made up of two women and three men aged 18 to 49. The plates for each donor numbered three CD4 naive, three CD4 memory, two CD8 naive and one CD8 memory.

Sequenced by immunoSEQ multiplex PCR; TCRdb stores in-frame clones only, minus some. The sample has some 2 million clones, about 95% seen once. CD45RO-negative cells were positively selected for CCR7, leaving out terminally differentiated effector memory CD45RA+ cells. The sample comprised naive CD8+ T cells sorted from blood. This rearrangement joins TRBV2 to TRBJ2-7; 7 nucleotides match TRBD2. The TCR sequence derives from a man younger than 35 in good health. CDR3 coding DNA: TGTGCTTCAGCGGGGAGGGAGCAGTACTTC. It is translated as CASAGREQYF.